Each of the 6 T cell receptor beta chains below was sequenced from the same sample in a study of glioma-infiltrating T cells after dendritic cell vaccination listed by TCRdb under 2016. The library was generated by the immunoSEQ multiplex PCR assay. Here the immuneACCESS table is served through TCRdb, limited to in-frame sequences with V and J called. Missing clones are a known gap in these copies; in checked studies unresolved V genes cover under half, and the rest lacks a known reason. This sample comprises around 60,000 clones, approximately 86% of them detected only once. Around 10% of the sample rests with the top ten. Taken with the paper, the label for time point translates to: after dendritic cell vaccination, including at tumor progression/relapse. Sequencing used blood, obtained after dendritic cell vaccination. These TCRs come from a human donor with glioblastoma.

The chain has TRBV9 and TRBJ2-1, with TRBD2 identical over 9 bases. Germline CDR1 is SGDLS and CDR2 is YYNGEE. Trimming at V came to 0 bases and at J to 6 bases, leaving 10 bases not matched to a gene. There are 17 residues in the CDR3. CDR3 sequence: CASSVALGSGGPNEQFF. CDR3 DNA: TGTGCCAGCAGCGTAGCTTTAGGTAGCGGGGGCCCCAATGAGCAGTTCTTC. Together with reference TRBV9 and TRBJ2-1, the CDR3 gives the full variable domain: DSGVTQTPKHLITATGQRVTLRCSPRSGDLSVYWYQQSLDQGLQFLIQYYNGEERAKGNILERFSAQQFPDLHSELNLSSLELGDSALYFCASSVALGSGGPNEQFFGPGTRLTVL.

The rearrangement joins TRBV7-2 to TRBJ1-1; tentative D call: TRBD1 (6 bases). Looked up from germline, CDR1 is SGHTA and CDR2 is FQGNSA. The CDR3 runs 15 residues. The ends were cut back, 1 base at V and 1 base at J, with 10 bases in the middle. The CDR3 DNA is TGTGCCAGCAGCTTAGGCGGCAGGGGGAACACTGAAGCTTTCTTT. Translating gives CASSLGGRGNTEAFF.

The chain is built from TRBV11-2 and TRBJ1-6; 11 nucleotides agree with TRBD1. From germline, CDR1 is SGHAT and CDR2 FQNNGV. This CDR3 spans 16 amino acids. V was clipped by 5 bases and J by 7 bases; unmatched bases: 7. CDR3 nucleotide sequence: TGTGCCAGCAGCCCTGGGACAGGGGGACCCAATTCACCCCTCCACTTT. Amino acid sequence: CASSPGTGGPNSPLHF. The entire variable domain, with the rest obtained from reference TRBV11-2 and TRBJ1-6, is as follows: EAGVAQSPRYKIIEKRQSVAFWCNPISGHATLYWYQQILGQGPKLLIQFQNNGVVDDSQLPKDRFSAERLKGVDSTLKIQPAKLEDSAVYLCASSPGTGGPNSPLHFGNGTRLTVT.

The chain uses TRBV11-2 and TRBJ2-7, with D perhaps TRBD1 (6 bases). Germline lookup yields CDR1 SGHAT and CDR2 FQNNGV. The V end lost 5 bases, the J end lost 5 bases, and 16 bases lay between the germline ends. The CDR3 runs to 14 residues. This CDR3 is CASSPGTIAHEQYF. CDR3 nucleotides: TGTGCCAGCAGCCCTGGGACAATAGCCCACGAGCAGTACTTC.

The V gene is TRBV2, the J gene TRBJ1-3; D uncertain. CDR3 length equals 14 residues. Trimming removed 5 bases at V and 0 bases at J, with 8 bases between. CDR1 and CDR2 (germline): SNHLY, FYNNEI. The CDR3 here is CASSPVISGNTIYF. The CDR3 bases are TGTGCCAGCAGTCCAGTGATCTCTGGAAACACCATATATTTT.

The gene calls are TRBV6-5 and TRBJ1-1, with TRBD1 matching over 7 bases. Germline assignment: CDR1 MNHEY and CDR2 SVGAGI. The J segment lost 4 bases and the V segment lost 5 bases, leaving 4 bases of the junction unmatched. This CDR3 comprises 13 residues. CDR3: CASSMTGITEAFF. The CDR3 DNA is TGTGCCAGCAGTATGACAGGGATCACTGAAGCTTTCTTT.